The rows below give T cell receptor beta chains drawn from one sample of a study of blood T cell repertoires in COVID-19. Generated by immunoSEQ multiplex PCR, the TCRdb table keeps only in-frame clones and is missing some. The data show fewer than 350,000 clones, with 70% to 90% seen just once and about 1% held by the top ten. Sequenced: PBMCs or T cells enriched from blood (not recorded which). Every receptor here comes from a woman aged 25 to 39 who had recovered from COVID-19. Each CDR3 is given with its conserved first and last residue. Each record gives: V gene, J gene, CDR3 length, clone size, D gene, CDR3 protein, CDR3 DNA. D genes are given only for firm matches. Clone size is not always given. Where it is, it says once, few, many or a class for expanded clones.

>TRBV6-5|TRBJ2-7|12|-|-
CASSMDSHEQYF
TGTGCCAGTTCTATGGACTCCCACGAGCAGTACTTC
>TRBV28|TRBJ2-1|19|-|TRBD2
CASSFPPLGLTSGYSEQFF
TGTGCCAGCAGTTTCCCACCCCTCGGACTGACTAGCGGGTACAGTGAGCAGTTCTTC
>TRBV27|TRBJ1-5|16|-|-
CASSPTAQASNQPQHF
TGTGCCAGCAGTCCTACCGCACAGGCTAGCAATCAGCCCCAGCATTTT
>TRBV6-5|TRBJ2-7|14|-|-
CASSLQGPSYEQYF
TGTGCCAGCAGCTTACAGGGTCCCTCCTACGAGCAGTACTTC
>TRBV27|TRBJ2-6|17|-|-
CASSLSVGDSGANVLTF
TGTGCCAGCAGTTTATCGGTGGGAGACTCTGGGGCCAACGTCCTGACTTTC
>TRBV5-1|TRBJ1-1|15|-|-
CASSLERGWNTEAFF
TGCGCCAGCAGCTTGGAAAGGGGATGGAACACTGAAGCTTTCTTT
>TRBV19|TRBJ2-3|14|-|-
CASSISSGTDTQYF
TGTGCCAGTAGTATCTCTAGCGGCACAGATACGCAGTATTTT
>TRBV12-3/TRBV12-4|TRBJ2-7|12|once|-
CASSLRSTEQYF
TGTGCCAGCAGCCTCAGATCCACCGAGCAGTACTTC
>TRBV12-3/TRBV12-4|TRBJ1-1|12|-|-
CASRIAPSEAFF
TGTGCCAGCAGAATAGCCCCTTCAGAAGCTTTCTTT
>TRBV27|TRBJ2-2|14|-|TRBD2
CASTLSGMAGELFF
TGTGCCAGCACACTGAGCGGGATGGCCGGGGAGCTGTTTTTT
>TRBV5-4|TRBJ1-4|15|-|-
CASSERQVGNEKLFF
TGTGCCAGCAGCGAGAGACAGGTCGGGAATGAAAAACTGTTTTTT